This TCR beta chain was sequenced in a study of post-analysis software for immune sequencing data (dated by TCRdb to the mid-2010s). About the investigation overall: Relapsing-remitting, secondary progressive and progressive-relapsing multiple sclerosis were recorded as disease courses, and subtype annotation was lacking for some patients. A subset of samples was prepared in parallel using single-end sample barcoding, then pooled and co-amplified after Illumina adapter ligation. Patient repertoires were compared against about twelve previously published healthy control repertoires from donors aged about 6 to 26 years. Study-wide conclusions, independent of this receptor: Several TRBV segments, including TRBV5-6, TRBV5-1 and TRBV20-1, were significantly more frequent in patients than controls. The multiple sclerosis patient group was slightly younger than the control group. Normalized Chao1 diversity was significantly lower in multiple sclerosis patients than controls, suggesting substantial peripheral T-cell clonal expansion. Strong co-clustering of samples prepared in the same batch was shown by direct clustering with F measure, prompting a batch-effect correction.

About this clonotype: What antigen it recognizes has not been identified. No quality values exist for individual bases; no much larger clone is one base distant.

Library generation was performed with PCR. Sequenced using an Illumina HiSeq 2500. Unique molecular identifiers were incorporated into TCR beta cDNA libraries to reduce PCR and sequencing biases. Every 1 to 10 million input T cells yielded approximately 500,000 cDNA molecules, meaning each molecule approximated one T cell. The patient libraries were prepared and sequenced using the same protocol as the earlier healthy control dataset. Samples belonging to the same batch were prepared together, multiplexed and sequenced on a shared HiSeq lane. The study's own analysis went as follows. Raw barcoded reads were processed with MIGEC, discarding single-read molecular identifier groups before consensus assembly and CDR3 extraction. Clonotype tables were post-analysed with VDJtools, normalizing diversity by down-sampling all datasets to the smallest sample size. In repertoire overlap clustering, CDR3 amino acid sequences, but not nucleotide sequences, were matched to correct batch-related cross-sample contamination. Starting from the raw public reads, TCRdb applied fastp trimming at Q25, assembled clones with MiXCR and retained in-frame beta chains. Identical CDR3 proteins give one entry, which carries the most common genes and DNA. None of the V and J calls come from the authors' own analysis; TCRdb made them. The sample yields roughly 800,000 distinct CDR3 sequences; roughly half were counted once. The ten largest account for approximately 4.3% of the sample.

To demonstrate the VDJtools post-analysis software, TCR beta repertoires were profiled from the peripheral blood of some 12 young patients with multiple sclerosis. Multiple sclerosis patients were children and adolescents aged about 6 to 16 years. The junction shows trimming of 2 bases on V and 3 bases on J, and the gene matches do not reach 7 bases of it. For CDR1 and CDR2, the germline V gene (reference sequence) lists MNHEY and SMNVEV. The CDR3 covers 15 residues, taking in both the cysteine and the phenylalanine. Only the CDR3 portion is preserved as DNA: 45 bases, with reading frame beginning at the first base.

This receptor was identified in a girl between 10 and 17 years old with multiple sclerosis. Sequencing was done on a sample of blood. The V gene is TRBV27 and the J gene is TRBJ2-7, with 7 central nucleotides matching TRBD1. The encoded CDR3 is CASSLKTGMNYEQYF. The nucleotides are TGTGCCAGCAGTTTAAAGACAGGGATGAACTACGAGCAGTACTTC.